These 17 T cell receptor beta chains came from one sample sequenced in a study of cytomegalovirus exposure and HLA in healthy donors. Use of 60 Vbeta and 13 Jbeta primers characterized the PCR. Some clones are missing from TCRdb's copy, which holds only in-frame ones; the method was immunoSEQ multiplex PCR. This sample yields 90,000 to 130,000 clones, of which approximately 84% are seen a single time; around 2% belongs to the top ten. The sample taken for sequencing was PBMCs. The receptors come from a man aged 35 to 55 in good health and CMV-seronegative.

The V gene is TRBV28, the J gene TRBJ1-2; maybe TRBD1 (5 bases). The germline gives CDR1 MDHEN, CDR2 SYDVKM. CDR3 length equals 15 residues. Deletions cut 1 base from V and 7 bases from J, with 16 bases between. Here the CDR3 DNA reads TGTGCCAGCAGTTTATTGCGACAGTCCGGGAGTGGCTACACCTTC. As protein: CASSLLRQSGSGYTF.

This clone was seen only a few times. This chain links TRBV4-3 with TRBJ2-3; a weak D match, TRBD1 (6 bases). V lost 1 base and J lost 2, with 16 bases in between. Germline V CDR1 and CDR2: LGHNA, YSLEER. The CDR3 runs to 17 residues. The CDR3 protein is CASSQGDTNPITDTQYF. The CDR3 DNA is TGCGCCAGCAGCCAAGGGGACACCAACCCGATCACAGATACGCAGTATTTT.

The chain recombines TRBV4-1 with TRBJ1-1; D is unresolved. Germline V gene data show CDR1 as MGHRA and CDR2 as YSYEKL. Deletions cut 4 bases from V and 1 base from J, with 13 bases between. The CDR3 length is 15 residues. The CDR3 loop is CASSLSGSQNTEAFF. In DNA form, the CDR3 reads TGCGCCAGCAGCCTTTCCGGGTCCCAGAACACTGAAGCTTTCTTT.

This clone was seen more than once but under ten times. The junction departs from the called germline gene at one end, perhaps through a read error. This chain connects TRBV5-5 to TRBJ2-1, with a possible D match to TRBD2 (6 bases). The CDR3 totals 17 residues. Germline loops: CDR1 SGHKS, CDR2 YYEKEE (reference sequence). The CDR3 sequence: CASSLIFRGSSNNEQFF. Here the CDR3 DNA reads TGTGCCAGCAGCTTGATTTTTCGGGGGTCCTCCAACAATGAGCAGTTCTTC.

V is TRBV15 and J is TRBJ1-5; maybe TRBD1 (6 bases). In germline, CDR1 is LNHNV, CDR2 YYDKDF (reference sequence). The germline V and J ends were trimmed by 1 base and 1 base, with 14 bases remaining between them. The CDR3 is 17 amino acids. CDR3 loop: CATSRGGGGQSNQPQHF. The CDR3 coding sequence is TGTGCCACCAGCAGAGGAGGGGGTGGACAGAGCAATCAGCCCCAGCATTTT.

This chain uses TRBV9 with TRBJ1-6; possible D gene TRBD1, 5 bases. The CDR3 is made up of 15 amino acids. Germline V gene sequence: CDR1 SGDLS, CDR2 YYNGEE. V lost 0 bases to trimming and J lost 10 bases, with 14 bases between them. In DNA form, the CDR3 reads TGTGCCAGCAGCGTAGAGGAGGGGAGGACCTCACCCCTCCACTTT. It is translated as CASSVEEGRTSPLHF.

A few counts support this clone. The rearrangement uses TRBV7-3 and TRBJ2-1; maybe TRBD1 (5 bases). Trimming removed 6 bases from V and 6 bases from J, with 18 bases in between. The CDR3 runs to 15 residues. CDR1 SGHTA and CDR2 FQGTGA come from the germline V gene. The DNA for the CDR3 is TGTGCCAGCAGTCCAGGGCGACTCAAGGGCAATGAGCAGTTCTTC. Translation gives CASSPGRLKGNEQFF.

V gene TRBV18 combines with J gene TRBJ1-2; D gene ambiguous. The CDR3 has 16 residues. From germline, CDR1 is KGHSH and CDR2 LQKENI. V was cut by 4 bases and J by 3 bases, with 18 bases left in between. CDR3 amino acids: CASSLTMEPTDYGYTF. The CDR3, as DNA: TGTGCCAGCTCACTTACGATGGAACCTACAGACTATGGCTACACCTTC.

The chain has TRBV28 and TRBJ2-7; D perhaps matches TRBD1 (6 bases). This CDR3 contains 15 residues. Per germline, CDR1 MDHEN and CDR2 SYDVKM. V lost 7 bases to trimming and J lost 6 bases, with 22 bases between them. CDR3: CASTPSGTPRSEQYF. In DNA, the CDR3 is TGTGCCAGCACCCCTTCCGGGACACCCAGGAGCGAGCAGTACTTC.

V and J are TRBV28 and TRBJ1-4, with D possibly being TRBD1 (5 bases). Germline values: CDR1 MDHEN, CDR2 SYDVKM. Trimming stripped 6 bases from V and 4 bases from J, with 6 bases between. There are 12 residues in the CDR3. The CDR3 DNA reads TGTGCCAGCAGCCAGGGTAATGAAAAACTGTTTTTT. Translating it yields CASSQGNEKLFF.

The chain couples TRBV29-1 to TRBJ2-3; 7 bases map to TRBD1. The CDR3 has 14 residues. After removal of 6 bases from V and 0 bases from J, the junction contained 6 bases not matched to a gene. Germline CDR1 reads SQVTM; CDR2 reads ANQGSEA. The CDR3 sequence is CSVQGEPSTDTQYF. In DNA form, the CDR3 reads TGCAGCGTGCAGGGGGAACCTAGCACAGATACGCAGTATTTT.

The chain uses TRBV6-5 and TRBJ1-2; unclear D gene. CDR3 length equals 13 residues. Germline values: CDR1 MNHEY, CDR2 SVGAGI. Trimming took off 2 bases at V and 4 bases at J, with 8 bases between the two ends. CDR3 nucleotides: TGTGCCAGCAGTTACGCCGGGATCTATGGCTACACCTTC. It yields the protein CASSYAGIYGYTF.

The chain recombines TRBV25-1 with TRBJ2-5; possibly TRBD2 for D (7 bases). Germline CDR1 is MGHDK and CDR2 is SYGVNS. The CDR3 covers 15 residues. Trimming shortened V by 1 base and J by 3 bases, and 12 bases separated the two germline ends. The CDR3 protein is CASSEFGGLKETQYF. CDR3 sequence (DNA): TGTGCCAGCAGTGAATTCGGGGGGCTCAAAGAGACCCAGTACTTC. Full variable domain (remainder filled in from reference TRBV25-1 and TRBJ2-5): EADIYQTPRYLVIGTGKKITLECSQTMGHDKMYWYQQDPGMELHLIHYSYGVNSTEKGDLSSESTVSRIRTEHFPLTLESARPSHTSQYLCASSEFGGLKETQYFGPGTRLLVL.

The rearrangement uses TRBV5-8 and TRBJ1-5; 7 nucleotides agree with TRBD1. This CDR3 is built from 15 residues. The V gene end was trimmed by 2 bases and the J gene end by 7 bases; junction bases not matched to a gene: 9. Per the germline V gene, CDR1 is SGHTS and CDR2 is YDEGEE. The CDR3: CASSLNPDRRQPQHF. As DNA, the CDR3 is TGTGCCAGCAGCTTAAATCCGGACAGGAGGCAGCCCCAGCATTTT.

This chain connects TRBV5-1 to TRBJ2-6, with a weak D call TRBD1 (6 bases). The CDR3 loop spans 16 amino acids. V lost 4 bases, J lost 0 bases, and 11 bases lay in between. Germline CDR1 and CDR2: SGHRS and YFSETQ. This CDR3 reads CASSLRQDSGANVLTF. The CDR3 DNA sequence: TGCGCCAGCAGCCTGAGACAGGACTCTGGGGCCAACGTCCTGACTTTC.

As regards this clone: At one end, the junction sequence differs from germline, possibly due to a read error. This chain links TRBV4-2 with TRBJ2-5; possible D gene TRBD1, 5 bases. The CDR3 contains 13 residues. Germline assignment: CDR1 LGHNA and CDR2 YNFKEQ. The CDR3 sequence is CASSQEGEEAQYF. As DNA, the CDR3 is TGTGCCAGCAGCCAAGAAGGGGAAGAGGCCCAGTACTTC.

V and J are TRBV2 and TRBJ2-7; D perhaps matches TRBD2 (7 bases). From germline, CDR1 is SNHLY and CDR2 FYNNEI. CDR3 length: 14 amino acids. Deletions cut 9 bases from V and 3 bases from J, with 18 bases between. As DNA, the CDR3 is TGTGCCAGTTCTAAACAGGGAGGGTTCTACGAGCAGTACTTC. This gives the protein CASSKQGGFYEQYF. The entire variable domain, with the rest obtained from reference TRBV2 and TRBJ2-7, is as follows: EPEVTQTPSHQVTQMGQEVILRCVPISNHLYFYWYRQILGQKVEFLVSFYNNEISEKSEIFDDQFSVERPDGSNFTLKIRSTKLEDSAMYFCASSKQGGFYEQYFGPGTRLTVT.